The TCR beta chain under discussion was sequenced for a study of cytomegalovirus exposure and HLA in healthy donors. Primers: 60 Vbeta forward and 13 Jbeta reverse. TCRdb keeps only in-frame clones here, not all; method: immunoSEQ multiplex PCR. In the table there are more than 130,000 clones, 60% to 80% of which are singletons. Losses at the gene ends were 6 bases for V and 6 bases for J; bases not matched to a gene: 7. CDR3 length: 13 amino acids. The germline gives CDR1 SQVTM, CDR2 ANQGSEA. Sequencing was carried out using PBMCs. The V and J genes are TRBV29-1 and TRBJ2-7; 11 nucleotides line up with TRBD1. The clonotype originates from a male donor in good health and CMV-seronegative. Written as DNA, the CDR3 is TGCAGCGTCGGAGGACAGGGGGCAGGCGAGCAGTACTTC. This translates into CSVGGQGAGEQYF.